This T cell receptor beta chain derives from a study of cytomegalovirus exposure and HLA in healthy donors. V dropped 0 bases and J dropped 3; count of bases not matched to a gene: 8. From germline, CDR1 is LGHNA and CDR2 YNFKEQ. The CDR3 spans 17 residues. This clone was observed a few times. PCR was performed using 60 Vbeta and 13 Jbeta primers. Per the original methods: Roughly 11 million shared chains were among approximately 80 million unique TCR beta chains counted in a later analysis. Data came from immunoSEQ multiplex PCR; TCRdb stores just in-frame clones and leaves some out. V, J and clone size reflect that table, while D and trimming were determined from the DNA. The data contain roughly 99,000 clones, around 69% of them singletons.

The sequence came from a man between 18 and 35 years old in good health and CMV-seronegative. The V call is TRBV4-2, the J call TRBJ2-1; 7 bases map to TRBD2. Sequencing was done on a sample of PBMCs. The CDR3 nucleotides read TGTGCCAGCAGCCAAGATCTGGTGGGGGGGAACTACAATGAGCAGTTCTTC. It codes for CASSQDLVGGNYNEQFF.